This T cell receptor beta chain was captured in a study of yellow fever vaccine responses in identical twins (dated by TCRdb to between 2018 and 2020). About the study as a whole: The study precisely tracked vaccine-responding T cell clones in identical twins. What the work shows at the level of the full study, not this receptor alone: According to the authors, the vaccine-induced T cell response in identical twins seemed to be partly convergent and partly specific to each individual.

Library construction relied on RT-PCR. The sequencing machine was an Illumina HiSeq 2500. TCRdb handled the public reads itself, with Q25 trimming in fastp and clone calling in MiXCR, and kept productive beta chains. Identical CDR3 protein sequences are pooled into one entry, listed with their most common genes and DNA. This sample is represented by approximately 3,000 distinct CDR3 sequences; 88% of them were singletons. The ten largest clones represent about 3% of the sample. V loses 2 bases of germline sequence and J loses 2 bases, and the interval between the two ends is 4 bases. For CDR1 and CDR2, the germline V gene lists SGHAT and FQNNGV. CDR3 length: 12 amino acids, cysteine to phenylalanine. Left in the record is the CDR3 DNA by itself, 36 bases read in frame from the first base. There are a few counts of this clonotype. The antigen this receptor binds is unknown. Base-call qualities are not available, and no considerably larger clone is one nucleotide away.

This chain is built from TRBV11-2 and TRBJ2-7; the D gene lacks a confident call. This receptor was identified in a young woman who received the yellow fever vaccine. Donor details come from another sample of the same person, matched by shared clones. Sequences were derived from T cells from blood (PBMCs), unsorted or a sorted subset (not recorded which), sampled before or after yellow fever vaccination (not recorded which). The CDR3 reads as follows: CASSLSAYEQYF. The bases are TGTGCCAGCAGCTTAAGCGCCTACGAGCAGTACTTC.